What follows are 18 T cell receptor beta chains derived from one specimen sequenced in a study of CD8 T cells in ankylosing spondylitis. Notes on the study in general: A TCR beta motif of several highly homologous variants appeared characteristic of ankylosing spondylitis blood.

TCRdb reanalysed the 5' RACE reads using MiXCR and keeps one entry per CDR3 protein. The profile shows hundreds of thousands of distinct CDR3 sequences, approximately 12% of them singletons. The antigens these receptors bind are not known. Material: blood, either unsorted or a sorted T cell fraction (not recorded which). The receptors originated from a male donor with ankylosing spondylitis.

The chain joins TRBV27 to TRBJ2-7; D gene uncertain. V was pared by 3 bases and J by 6 bases, with 12 bases between. The germline V gene encodes CDR1 MNHEY and CDR2 SMNVEV (reference sequence). The CDR3 runs 13 residues. For the CDR3, the DNA is TGTGCCAGCAGTTTCCGCCGATTGTCCGAGCAGTACTTC. Protein sequence: CASSFRRLSEQYF.

This clonotype was detected ten times or more. V usage is TRBV29-1 and J usage is TRBJ2-4, with 12 bases that match TRBD2. The CDR3 sequence is 14 residues long. Germline loops: CDR1 SQVTM, CDR2 ANQGSEA. Germline trimming cut 4 bases from V and 9 bases from J; bases unmatched to any gene: 7. The CDR3 loop is CSVVLTSGRLIQYF. CDR3 coding DNA: TGCAGCGTTGTTTTGACTAGCGGGAGACTCATTCAGTACTTC.

This clonotype was seen repeatedly, ten times or more. The chain uses TRBV7-2 and TRBJ2-5, with a possible D match to TRBD1 (5 bases). There are 14 residues in the CDR3. Trimming took off 5 bases at V and 4 bases at J, with 14 bases between the two ends. Per germline, CDR1 SGHTA and CDR2 FQGNSA. The DNA of the CDR3 is TGTGCCAGCAGCCCGATAGGGGCAAGAGAGACCCAGTACTTC. It specifies CASSPIGARETQYF.

CDR3 DNA sequence: TGTGCCAGCAGCCAGCACTATGATCGCTACGAGCAGTACTTC. Translated, it gives CASSQHYDRYEQYF. The V call is TRBV7-2, the J call TRBJ2-7; D is ambiguous. The length of the CDR3 is 14 residues. Looked up from germline, CDR1 is SGHTA and CDR2 is FQGNSA. V gave up 5 bases and J gave up 3 bases, with 14 bases separating them.

This clonotype was seen many times. The rearrangement links TRBV29-1 to TRBJ1-2; 8 bases are a match to TRBD1. The CDR3 consists of 14 residues. The V and J ends lost 2 bases and 5 bases, in that order; junction bases with no gene match: 7. Germline CDR1 is SQVTM and CDR2 is ANQGSEA. CDR3 nucleotide sequence: TGCAGCGTTGAAACCGGGACAGGAGGGTATGGCTACACCTTC. Protein product: CSVETGTGGYGYTF.

V usage is TRBV20-1 and J usage is TRBJ1-1, with D unclear. The CDR3 consists of 13 residues. V shed 4 bases and J shed 1 base, with 10 bases lying between them. Germline-derived CDR1 and CDR2 are DFQATT and SNEGSKA (reference sequence). CDR3 nucleotides: TGCAGTGCTACAGCAGCAGGGAACACTGAAGCTTTCTTT. It yields the protein CSATAAGNTEAFF.

This clonotype was found many times. DNA for the CDR3: TGTGCCAGCAGTCGAGGACCGGGCAATCAGCCCCAGCATTTT. This gives the protein CASSRGPGNQPQHF. V is TRBV12-3 or TRBV12-4 and J is TRBJ1-5; no reliable D call. V was trimmed by 5 bases and J by 2 bases, leaving 10 bases between them. There are 14 residues in the CDR3.

The genes are TRBV6-5 and TRBJ1-2; D remains unclear. Deletions cut 7 bases from V and 8 bases from J, with 11 bases between. CDR1 and CDR2 from the germline V gene are MNHEY and SVGAGI. The CDR3 is 11 residues long. The CDR3 reads CASTGMRGYTF. The CDR3 coding sequence is TGTGCCAGCACCGGGATGCGGGGCTACACCTTC.

This clonotype has more than one count but fewer than ten. The rearrangement uses TRBV7-2 and TRBJ1-2, with TRBD1 matching 10 bases. CDR1 is SGHTA and CDR2 is FQGNSA in the germline V gene. Trimming removed 7 bases from V and 8 bases from J; junction bases left unmatched: 16. CDR3 size: 16 residues. CDR3 DNA sequence: TGTGCCAGCACGCCATCCCGGGACAGGGGAGGGAGCGGCTACACCTTC. Translated: CASTPSRDRGGSGYTF.

This clonotype came up many times. V usage is TRBV6-5 and J usage is TRBJ1-4; the D is unclear. The V end lost 0 bases, the J end lost 12 bases, and 11 bases lay between the germline ends. The CDR3 totals 13 residues. The germline V gene has CDR1 MNHEY and CDR2 SVGAGI. CDR3 protein: CASSYSGPGELFF. The CDR3, as DNA: TGTGCCAGCAGTTACTCCGGGCCCGGAGAACTGTTTTTT.

This clonotype showed up just once. The chain combines TRBV28 with TRBJ2-1; 8 bases align to TRBD1. CDR3 size: 15 residues. CDR1 is MDHEN and CDR2 is SYDVKM in the germline V gene. With V trimmed by 2 bases and J by 7 bases, 7 bases remained unmatched. CDR3 loop: CASSLGAGGVNEQFF. The CDR3 DNA is TGTGCCAGCAGTTTAGGGGCAGGGGGCGTAAATGAGCAGTTCTTC.

V usage is TRBV7-2 and J usage is TRBJ2-7; weak D call: TRBD1 (6 bases). This CDR3 has 14 amino acids. The ends were cut back, 4 bases at V and 2 bases at J, with 12 bases in the middle. Germline V gene sequence: CDR1 SGHTA, CDR2 FQGNSA. CDR3 amino acids: CASSSTGSTYEQYF. CDR3 in DNA: TGTGCCAGCAGCTCGACAGGTTCAACCTACGAGCAGTACTTC.

The V call is TRBV20-1, the J call TRBJ2-5; 13 nucleotides match TRBD2. The germline V gene has CDR1 DFQATT and CDR2 SNEGSKA (reference sequence). The CDR3 has 16 residues. The V segment lost 6 bases and the J segment 0 bases; nucleotides outside the gene matches: 7. The CDR3 DNA follows: TGCAGTGCCAACATACTAGCGGGAGGGCACCAAGAGACCCAGTACTTC. Amino acids: CSANILAGGHQETQYF.

This clonotype was detected a few times. The V call is TRBV6-1, the J call TRBJ2-3; TRBD2 matches 9 bases. CDR3 length: 15 residues. J was trimmed by 2 bases and V by 4 bases; bases with no gene match: 4. Germline lookup yields CDR1 MNHNS and CDR2 SASEGT. The CDR3 loop is CASSGTSENTDTQYF. CDR3 nucleotides: TGTGCCAGCAGTGGGACTAGCGAAAACACAGATACGCAGTATTTT.

This clonotype turned up a few times. The gene calls are TRBV6-1 and TRBJ2-2, with 8 bases that match TRBD2. The CDR3 covers 14 residues. The J segment lost 4 bases and the V segment lost 7 bases, leaving 5 bases of the junction unmatched. CDR1 is MNHNS, CDR2 SASEGT, per germline. Here the CDR3 reads CASMGTRGTGELFF. The CDR3 DNA is TGTGCCAGCATGGGGACTAGGGGCACCGGGGAGCTGTTTTTT.

The gene calls are TRBV7-8 and TRBJ2-5; 9 nucleotides agree with TRBD1. The CDR3 is 14 residues long. V lost 4 bases to trimming and J lost 7 bases; unmatched junction nucleotides: 7. Per germline, CDR1 SGHVS and CDR2 FQNEAQ. In DNA, the CDR3 is TGTGCCAGCAGCTCTCCGGGACAGGGCCGGACCCAGTACTTC. Protein product: CASSSPGQGRTQYF.

This chain links TRBV6-1 with TRBJ2-1; D not resolved. The CDR3 extends over 13 amino acids. The V gene lost 6 bases and the J gene lost 6 bases, with 12 bases spanning the gap. In germline, CDR1 is MNHNS, CDR2 SASEGT. The CDR3 loop reads CASRDHLGNEQFF. CDR3 DNA sequence: TGTGCCAGCAGAGATCACTTAGGCAATGAGCAGTTCTTC.

The V gene is TRBV10-3, the J gene TRBJ2-7; TRBD1 is a possible D gene (6 bases). The CDR3 covers 15 residues. The germline CDR1 and CDR2 sequences are ENHRY and SYGVKD. The V end was cut by 3 bases, the J end by 1 base, with 13 bases between. The CDR3: CAISETGTKSYEQYF. The CDR3 coding sequence is TGTGCCATCAGTGAAACCGGGACAAAGTCCTACGAGCAGTACTTC.